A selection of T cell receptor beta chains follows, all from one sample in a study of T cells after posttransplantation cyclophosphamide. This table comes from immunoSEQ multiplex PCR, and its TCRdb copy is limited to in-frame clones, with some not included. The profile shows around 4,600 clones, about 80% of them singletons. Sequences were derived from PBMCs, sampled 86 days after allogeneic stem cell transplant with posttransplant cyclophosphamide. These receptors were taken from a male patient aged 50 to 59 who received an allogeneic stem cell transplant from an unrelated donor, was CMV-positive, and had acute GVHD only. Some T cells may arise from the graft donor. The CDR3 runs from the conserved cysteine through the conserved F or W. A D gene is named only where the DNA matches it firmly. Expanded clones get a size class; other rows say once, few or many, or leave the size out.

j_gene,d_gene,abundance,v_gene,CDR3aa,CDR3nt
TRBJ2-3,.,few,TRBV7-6,CASSLAATRISTDTQYF,TGTGCCAGCAGCTTAGCGGCGACACGGATTAGCACAGATACGCAGTATTTT
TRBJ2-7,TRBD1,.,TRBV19,CASSSWTGPSYEQYF,TGTGCCAGTAGTAGCTGGACAGGGCCCTCCTACGAGCAGTACTTC
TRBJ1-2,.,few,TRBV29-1,CSVHREANYGYTF,TGCAGCGTTCACCGGGAAGCTAACTATGGCTACACCTTC
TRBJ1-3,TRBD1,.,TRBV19,CASSTTGEAGNTIYF,TGTGCCAGTAGTACGACAGGGGAGGCTGGAAACACCATATATTTT
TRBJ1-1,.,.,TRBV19,CASSPRSAAGTEAFF,TGTGCCAGTAGTCCCCGTAGCGCCGCTGGCACTGAAGCTTTCTTT
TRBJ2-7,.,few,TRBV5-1,CASSLVGGSYEQYF,TGCGCCAGCAGCTTGGTTGGAGGTTCCTACGAGCAGTACTTC
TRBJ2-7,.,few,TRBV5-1,CASSLVPGNYEQYF,TGCGCCAGCAGCTTAGTGCCCGGGAACTACGAGCAGTACTTC
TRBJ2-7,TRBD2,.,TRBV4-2,CASSQYAGVQGSYEQYF,TGTGCCAGCAGCCAATATGCGGGAGTTCAAGGGTCCTACGAGCAGTACTTC
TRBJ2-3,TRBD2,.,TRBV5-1,CASSLDSGGATDTQYF,TGCGCCAGCAGCTTGGATAGCGGGGGGGCCACAGATACGCAGTATTTT
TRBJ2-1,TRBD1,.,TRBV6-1,CASSVVSGQGGNEQFF,TGTGCCAGCAGTGTAGTATCGGGACAGGGAGGCAATGAGCAGTTCTTC
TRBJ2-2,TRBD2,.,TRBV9,CASSASPLAGVYTGELFF,TGTGCCAGCAGCGCAAGCCCACTAGCGGGAGTGTACACTGGGGAGCTGTTTTTT
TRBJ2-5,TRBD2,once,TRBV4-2,CASSPSAGGRPSVAETQYF,TGTGCCAGCAGCCCTTCCGCGGGGGGCCGCCCGAGCGTTGCAGAGACCCAGTACTTC
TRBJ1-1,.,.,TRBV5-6,CASSPSTGTEAFF,TGTGCCAGCAGCCCGTCGACAGGAACTGAAGCTTTCTTT
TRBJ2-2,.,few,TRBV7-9,CASSFGIPGELFF,TGTGCCAGCAGCTTCGGTATTCCCGGGGAGCTGTTTTTT
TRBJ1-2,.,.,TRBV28,CASSFSYGAGYGYTF,TGTGCCAGCAGTTTTTCTTACGGGGCGGGGTATGGCTACACCTTC
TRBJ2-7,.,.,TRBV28,CASSSSPSSYEQYF,TGTGCCAGCAGTTCGTCTCCCAGCTCCTACGAGCAGTACTTC
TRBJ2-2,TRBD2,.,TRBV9,CASSASPLAGVYTGELFF,TGTGCCAGCAGCGCAAGCCCACTAGCGGGAGTGTACACCGGGGAGCTGTTTTTT
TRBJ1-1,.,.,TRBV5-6,CASSLPLRGTEAFF,TGTGCCAGCAGCTTACCCCTTCGGGGAACTGAAGCTTTCTTT
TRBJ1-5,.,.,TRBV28,CASSLAGNQPQHF,TGTGCCAGCAGTTTAGCAGGGAATCAGCCCCAGCATTTT
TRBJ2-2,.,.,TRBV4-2,CASSQMAIAVTGELFF,TGTGCCAGCAGCCAAATGGCAATAGCGGTCACCGGGGAGCTGTTTTTT
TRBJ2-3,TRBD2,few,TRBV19,CASSSSGGSADTQYF,TGTGCCAGTAGTAGTAGCGGGGGGTCCGCAGATACGCAGTATTTT
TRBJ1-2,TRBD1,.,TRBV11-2,CASSPKDREPGYTF,TGTGCCAGCAGCCCTAAGGACAGGGAGCCTGGCTACACCTTC
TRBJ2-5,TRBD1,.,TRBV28,CATSPGTGGSYETQYF,TGTGCCACCAGTCCCGGGACAGGGGGTTCTTACGAGACCCAGTACTTC
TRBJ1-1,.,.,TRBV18,CASSGGGLTNTEAFF,TGTGCCAGCTCAGGGGGGGGACTGACGAACACTGAAGCTTTCTTT
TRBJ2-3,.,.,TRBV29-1,CSVGGQSSTDTQYF,TGCAGCGTTGGAGGACAGTCAAGCACAGATACGCAGTATTTT
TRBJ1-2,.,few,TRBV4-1,CASSLGRANYGYTF,TGCGCCAGCAGCCTCGGGAGGGCTAACTATGGCTACACCTTC
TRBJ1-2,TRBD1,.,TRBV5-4,CASNDRAVGGYTF,TGTGCCAGCAACGACAGGGCCGTCGGTGGCTACACCTTC
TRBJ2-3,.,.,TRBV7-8,CASSFRLASTTDTQYF,TGTGCCAGCAGCTTCCGGCTAGCTTCAACCACAGATACGCAGTATTTT
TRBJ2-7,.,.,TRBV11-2,CASSSDSGRSGF,TGTGCCAGCAGCTCGGACTCGGGCAGGTCCGGCTTC
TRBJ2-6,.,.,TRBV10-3,CAISDSPPGANVLTF,TGTGCCATCAGTGATAGTCCGCCCGGGGCCAACGTCCTGACTTTC
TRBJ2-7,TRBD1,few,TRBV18,CASSPPGQEYEQYF,TGTGCCAGCTCACCCCCGGGACAGGAATACGAGCAGTACTTC
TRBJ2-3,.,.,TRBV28,CASSSAEIGTDTQYF,TGTGCCAGCAGTTCAGCGGAAATTGGCACAGATACGCAGTATTTT
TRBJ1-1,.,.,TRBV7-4,CASSLGPQVAFF,TGTGCCAGCAGCTTAGGGCCACAGGTGGCTTTCTTT
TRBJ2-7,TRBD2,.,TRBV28,CAASQWELSGRRSEQYF,TGTGCCGCATCCCAGTGGGAGTTGAGCGGGAGGCGGAGCGAGCAGTACTTC
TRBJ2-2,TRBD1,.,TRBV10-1,CASRPTGADGELFF,TGCGCCAGCAGGCCGACAGGGGCGGACGGGGAGCTGTTTTTT
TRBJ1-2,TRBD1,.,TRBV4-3,CASSQDPRGTANYGYTF,TGCGCCAGCAGCCAAGATCCGAGGGGGACAGCTAACTATGGCTACACCTTC
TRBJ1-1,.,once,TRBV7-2,CASSLQPPGQRTEAFF,TGTGCCAGCAGCTTACAACCTCCGGGACAAAGAACTGAAGCTTTCTTT
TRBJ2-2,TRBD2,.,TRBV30,CAWTRTSGSIGGELFF,TGTGCCTGGACCAGGACTAGCGGGAGTATCGGCGGGGAGCTGTTTTTT
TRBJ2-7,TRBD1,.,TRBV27,CASSLAGGGNEQYF,TGTGCCAGCAGTCTCGCAGGGGGCGGCAACGAGCAGTACTTC
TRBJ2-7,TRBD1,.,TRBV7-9,CASSLARTGPYEQYF,TGTGCCAGCAGCTTAGCGCGGACAGGTCCCTACGAGCAGTACTTC
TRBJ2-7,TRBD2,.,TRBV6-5,CASGLAGGTYEQYF,TGTGCCAGCGGACTAGCGGGAGGCACCTACGAGCAGTACTTC
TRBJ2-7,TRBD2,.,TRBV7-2,CASSLAGGINYEQYF,TGTGCCAGCAGCTTGGCGGGGGGAATCAATTACGAGCAGTACTTC
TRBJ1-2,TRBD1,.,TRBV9,CASSEGANQGYGYTF,TGTGCCAGCAGCGAGGGGGCCAACCAGGGCTATGGCTACACCTTC
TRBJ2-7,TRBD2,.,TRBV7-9,CASRDSGSSYEQYF,TGTGCCAGCAGAGATAGCGGGAGTAGCTACGAGCAGTACTTC
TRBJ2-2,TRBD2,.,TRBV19,CASSMGGGAFGELFF,TGTGCCAGTAGTATGGGCGGGGGGGCCTTCGGGGAGCTGTTTTTT
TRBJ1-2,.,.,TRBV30,CAWSHFGLTYGYTF,TGTGCCTGGAGTCACTTTGGACTGACCTATGGCTACACCTTC
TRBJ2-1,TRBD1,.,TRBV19,CASMDRPSYNEQFF,TGTGCCAGTATGGACAGGCCCTCCTACAATGAGCAGTTCTTC
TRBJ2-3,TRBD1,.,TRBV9,CASSASGTGTDTQYF,TGTGCCAGCAGCGCCTCCGGGACAGGGACAGATACGCAGTATTTT
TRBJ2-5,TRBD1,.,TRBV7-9,CASSRQGEETQYF,TGTGCCAGCAGCCGACAGGGGGAAGAGACCCAGTACTTC
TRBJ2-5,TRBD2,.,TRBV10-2,CASRGISLAAQETQYF,TGCGCCAGCAGGGGTATTTCACTAGCGGCCCAAGAGACCCAGTACTTC
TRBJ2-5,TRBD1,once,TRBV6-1,CASRKQGAVETQYF,TGTGCCAGCAGAAAACAGGGGGCGGTCGAGACCCAGTACTTC
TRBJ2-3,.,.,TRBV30,CAWSVGGGSTDTQYF,TGTGCCTGGAGTGTGGGAGGAGGTAGCACAGATACGCAGTATTTT
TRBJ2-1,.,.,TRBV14,CASSQDKGSFSSYNEQFF,TGTGCCAGCAGCCAAGACAAGGGGTCGTTTAGCTCCTACAATGAGCAGTTCTTC